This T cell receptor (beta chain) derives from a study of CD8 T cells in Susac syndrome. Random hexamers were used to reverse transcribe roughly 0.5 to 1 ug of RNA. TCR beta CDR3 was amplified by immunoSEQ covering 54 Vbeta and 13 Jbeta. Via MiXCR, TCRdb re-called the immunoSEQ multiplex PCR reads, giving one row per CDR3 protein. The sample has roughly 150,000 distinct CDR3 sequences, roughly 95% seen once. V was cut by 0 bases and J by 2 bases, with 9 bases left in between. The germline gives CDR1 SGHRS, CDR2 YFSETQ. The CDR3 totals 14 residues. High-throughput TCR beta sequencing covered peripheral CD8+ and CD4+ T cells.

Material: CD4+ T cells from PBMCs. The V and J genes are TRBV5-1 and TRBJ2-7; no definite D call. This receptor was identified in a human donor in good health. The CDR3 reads CASSLEVETYEQYF. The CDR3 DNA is TGCGCCAGCAGCTTGGAGGTAGAGACCTACGAGCAGTACTTC.